These 14 T cell receptor beta chains were sequenced from one sample in a study of early stage breast cancer tumors. Some clones are missing from TCRdb's copy, which holds only in-frame ones; the method was immunoSEQ multiplex PCR. The table has around 40,000 clones, about 73% seen once; the top ten hold 6.5% to 9%. Input material: blood. These receptors were collected from a person aged 45 to 60 with breast cancer.

The rearrangement joins TRBV11-2 to TRBJ2-1; D is perhaps TRBD1 (5 bases). Germline V gives CDR1 SGHAT, CDR2 FQNNGV. Trimming stripped 5 bases from V and 9 bases from J, with 14 bases between. The CDR3 totals 13 residues. CDR3 nucleotide sequence: TGTGCCAGCAGCCCGAACCAGGGAAGTGAGCAGTTCTTC. Its protein product is CASSPNQGSEQFF. Together with reference TRBV11-2 and TRBJ2-1, the CDR3 gives the full variable domain: EAGVAQSPRYKIIEKRQSVAFWCNPISGHATLYWYQQILGQGPKLLIQFQNNGVVDDSQLPKDRFSAERLKGVDSTLKIQPAKLEDSAVYLCASSPNQGSEQFFGPGTRLTVL.

The chain uses TRBV15 and TRBJ1-1; D call uncertain. Germline V lookup: CDR1 LNHNV, CDR2 YYDKDF (reference sequence). Trimming cost V 1 base and J 0 bases, with 12 bases left between them. This CDR3 is 16 amino acids long. The chain's CDR3 is CATSRGGGRVNTEAFF. Written as DNA, the CDR3 is TGTGCCACCAGCAGAGGTGGAGGAAGGGTGAACACTGAAGCTTTCTTT.

The CDR3 coding sequence is TGTGCCGGCTTACCCCCTGGGCAGGCTGGAAGCTCCTATAATTCACCCCTCCACTTT. It translates to CAGLPPGQAGSSYNSPLHF. The chain joins TRBV2 to TRBJ1-6; D uncertain. Per germline, CDR1 SNHLY and CDR2 FYNNEI. The CDR3 totals 19 residues. V was trimmed by 11 bases and J by 0 bases, leaving 26 bases between them.

The rearrangement joins TRBV6-1 to TRBJ1-3; D is possibly TRBD1 (5 bases). This CDR3 region has 15 residues. Trimming shortened V by 2 bases and J by 0 bases, and 8 bases separated the two germline ends. CDR1 and CDR2 (germline): MNHNS, SASEGT. The CDR3 spells CASSETQASGNTIYF. The CDR3 DNA follows: TGTGCCAGCAGTGAAACACAGGCCTCTGGAAACACCATATATTTT.

The chain employs TRBV10-3 and TRBJ2-7; 7 bases agree with TRBD1. V gave up 5 bases and J gave up 6 bases; unmatched junction bases: 16. CDR1 and CDR2 (germline): ENHRY, SYGVKD. The CDR3 consists of 16 residues. CDR3: CAISSQLGTAKGEQYF. In DNA, the CDR3 is TGTGCCATCAGTTCTCAATTAGGGACAGCAAAGGGCGAGCAGTACTTC.

This clone showed up just a few times. The rearrangement uses TRBV28 and TRBJ1-2; 11 bases fit TRBD1. The CDR3 contains 14 residues. V shed 6 bases, J shed 6 bases, and the junction held 6 bases outside the gene matches. Germline V CDR1 and CDR2: MDHEN, SYDVKM. The CDR3 DNA reads TGTGCCAGCAGCCGGGACAGGGGGAAGGATGGCTACACCTTC. Protein product: CASSRDRGKDGYTF.

The V gene is TRBV7-2, the J gene TRBJ1-1, with TRBD1 matching over 9 bases. Trimming removed 5 bases from V and 5 bases from J; junction bases left unmatched: 3. Germline loops: CDR1 SGHTA, CDR2 FQGNSA. The CDR3 has 13 residues. The CDR3 spells CASSDDRGTEAFF. The DNA for the CDR3 is TGTGCCAGCAGCGACGACAGGGGGACTGAAGCTTTCTTT.

The J gene is TRBJ1-5, the V gene TRBV6-1, with 7 bases fitting TRBD1. Losses at the gene ends were 2 bases for V and 7 bases for J; bases not matched to a gene: 8. The CDR3 contains 15 residues. Per germline, CDR1 MNHNS and CDR2 SASEGT. The CDR3 reads CASSEMTGLGQPQHF. In DNA, the CDR3 is TGTGCCAGCAGTGAAATGACAGGGCTGGGGCAGCCCCAGCATTTT.

The CDR3 is CASSTGQWVNYGYTF. The CDR3 DNA reads as TGTGCCAGTAGTACCGGACAGTGGGTAAACTATGGCTACACCTTC. The chain links TRBV19 to TRBJ1-2; perhaps TRBD1 as D (6 bases). The CDR3 totals 15 residues. V was pared by 4 bases and J by 2 bases, with 14 bases between. Per germline, CDR1 LNHDA and CDR2 SQIVND (reference sequence).

The CDR3 is CASSLSPLHF. In DNA, the CDR3 is TGTGCCAGCAGTTTATCACCCCTCCACTTT. This sequence joins TRBV6-5 and TRBJ1-6; D is unclear. V was pared by 4 bases and J by 10 bases, with 2 bases between. The germline V gene encodes CDR1 MNHEY and CDR2 SVGAGI. This CDR3 has 10 amino acids.

The J gene is TRBJ1-1, the V gene TRBV6-1; 7 nucleotides line up with TRBD1. V shed 3 bases, J shed 2 bases, and the junction held 6 bases outside the gene matches. This CDR3 contains 15 residues. From germline, CDR1 is MNHNS and CDR2 SASEGT. The CDR3 loop reads CASSDPGQPNTEAFF. CDR3 DNA: TGTGCCAGCAGTGACCCGGGACAGCCTAACACTGAAGCTTTCTTT.

This clone has more than one count but fewer than ten. The chain joins TRBV5-1 to TRBJ2-7; 16 nucleotides align to TRBD2. The CDR3 covers 14 residues. The ends lost 4 bases at V and 12 bases at J; junction bases unmatched: 7. Germline values: CDR1 SGHRS, CDR2 YFSETQ. Here the CDR3 reads CASSQGTSGRGSYF. The CDR3, as DNA: TGCGCCAGCAGCCAGGGGACTAGCGGGAGGGGTTCGTACTTC.

In DNA, the CDR3 is TGTGCCAGCAAGAGGCTGGGTTACGAGCAGTACTTC. Translation: CASKRLGYEQYF. The gene calls are TRBV27 and TRBJ2-7, with D unresolved. CDR3 length: 12 amino acids. V lost 7 bases and J lost 4, with 11 bases in between. The germline V gene has CDR1 MNHEY and CDR2 SMNVEV (reference sequence).

V usage is TRBV19 and J usage is TRBJ1-1, with 12 bases aligning to TRBD1. In germline, CDR1 is LNHDA, CDR2 SQIVND (reference sequence). V shed 4 bases and J 4 bases; nucleotides not matched to a gene: 4. The CDR3 consists of 15 residues. For the CDR3, the DNA is TGTGCCAGTAGTACCGGGACAGGGGGCGGCACTGAAGCTTTCTTT. As protein: CASSTGTGGGTEAFF. Full variable domain (missing parts from reference TRBV19 and TRBJ1-1): DGGITQSPKYLFRKEGQNVTLSCEQNLNHDAMYWYRQDPGQGLRLIYYSQIVNDFQKGDIAEGYSVSREKKESFPLTVTSAQKNPTAFYLCASSTGTGGGTEAFFGQGTRLTVV.